The sequence of this T cell receptor (beta chain) was determined in a study of blood T cell repertoires in COVID-19 (TCRdb year 2020). About the study as a whole: Samples covering the acute and convalescent phases of COVID-19 were provided by collaborators in the United States, Italy and Spain. HLA class I and class II types, where available, came from metadata supplied by the sample provider rather than from assay-based typing. The samples were drawn from the first 160 participants of the ongoing ImmuneRACE study and from 1,254 subjects provided by 6 global collaborators. The prospective study material was composed of cDNA or gDNA derived from T cells, B-cell-depleted T cells, or PBMCs. The repertoires were released in a freely available public database meant as a resource for research on the immune response to SARS-CoV-2. Subjects who had been exposed to COVID-19, were actively infected with it, or had recovered from it provided the deeply sampled blood TCRbeta repertoires that made up the dataset. Sample metadata almost always included a de-identified subject ID, COVID-19 status, age in years and sex. The full study reports these points: How much clinical and demographic metadata was included differed by source and by participant, and the metadata was provided uncurated.

In the prospective study, participants were 18 to 89 years old, resided in about 25 geographic areas of the United States, and were enrolled through a virtual design. In the prospective study, cohorts were assigned on the basis of participant-reported clinical history obtained from a screening survey and a study questionnaire. Recovered participants in ImmuneRACE Cohort 3 were defined by two consecutive negative NP/OP PCR tests, clearance by a healthcare professional, or resolution of symptoms. In the prospective study, whole blood, serum and a nasopharyngeal or oropharyngeal swab were collected from each participant by mobile phlebotomists. Additional blood draws and questionnaires over an approximately 2-month period could optionally be provided by prospective study participants. Before DNA extraction, prospective study blood samples were shipped either frozen or at room temperature. V lost 5 bases and J lost 5 bases, and the count of bases not matched to a germline gene is 5. CDR1 and CDR2 are drawn from the germline V gene: MGHDK, SYGVNS. The CDR3 spans 13 residues, from the cysteine through the phenylalanine. Just CDR3 DNA is preserved here, 39 bases in frame from base 1.

TCRbeta CDR3 regions were amplified from genomic DNA by means of the immunoSEQ Assay, a bias-controlled multiplex PCR. The published analysis was carried out like this. Nucleated cell counts per sample were estimated from amplification of reference gene primers within the assay. To quantify the absolute abundance of each unique TCRbeta CDR3 rearrangement, sequence reads were collapsed and filtered. For each sample, productive Simpson clonality was calculated as the square root of Simpson's diversity index over productive rearrangements. TCRdb stores this immuneACCESS table with in-frame sequences only. Part of the clones is absent; in the studies checked, under half of the shortfall reflects unresolved V genes, and no reason is known for the rest. V and J calls and clone size are as listed in that table; D and trimming were resolved from the DNA. The sample table contains about 390,000 clones; only one count was recorded for around 87% of them. Around 9.3% of the sample is in the top ten clones.

A note on this clone: Its antigen is currently not known. Per-nucleotide qualities are absent, and no much larger clonotype sits a single base away.

The chain joins TRBV25-1 to TRBJ1-1; TRBD1 agrees with 7 junctional bases. The receptor's source is a woman aged 50 to 65 who had recovered from COVID-19. Sample: PBMCs or T cells enriched from blood (not recorded which). The DNA sequence is TGTGCCAGCAGTAGACAGGGAGGAACTGAAGCTTTCTTT. Its translation reads: CASSRQGGTEAFF. When the CDR3 is completed using the reference TRBV25-1 and TRBJ1-1 genes on either side, the full variable domain is EADIYQTPRYLVIGTGKKITLECSQTMGHDKMYWYQQDPGMELHLIHYSYGVNSTEKGDLSSESTVSRIRTEHFPLTLESARPSHTSQYLCASSRQGGTEAFFGQGTRLTVV.